Following are 29 T cell receptor beta chains from one sample sequenced in a study. TCRdb recomputed calls from the 5' RACE reads with MiXCR, one row per CDR3 protein. This sample yields under 60,000 distinct CDR3 sequences, of which around 26% are seen a single time; approximately 2% belongs to the top ten. The sequenced sample was naive CD4+ T cells sorted from blood. Subset noted: naive CD4+ T cells, CD4+CD45RA+CD25-. All receptors come from a female donor with breast cancer.

This chain connects TRBV29-1 to TRBJ2-2; D call uncertain. Germline lookup yields CDR1 SQVTM and CDR2 ANQGSEA. With 4 bases removed from V and 2 bases from J, the gap between germline ends came to 11 bases. This CDR3 comprises 14 residues. The CDR3 sequence: CSVGIRRNTGELFF. The CDR3, as DNA: TGCAGCGTTGGGATCCGGAGAAACACCGGGGAGCTGTTTTTT.

The J gene is TRBJ2-3, the V gene TRBV10-3; 7 nucleotides match TRBD1. Germline lookup yields CDR1 ENHRY and CDR2 SYGVKD. V lost 4 bases to trimming and J lost 0 bases; unmatched junction nucleotides: 4. CDR3 length equals 15 residues. The CDR3 DNA is TGTGCCATCAGTGGCCGGGACAGCAGCACAGATACGCAGTATTTT. As protein: CAISGRDSSTDTQYF.

In this sample, this clonotype turned up a few times. This chain connects TRBV6-6 to TRBJ1-1; D unclear. Trimming removed 2 bases from V and 3 bases from J, with 13 bases in between. The CDR3 loop spans 15 amino acids. Germline V gene lookup returns CDR1 MNHNY and CDR2 SVGAGI (reference sequence). CDR3 bases: TGTGCCAGCAGTTACCACCGAGGATCCTACACTGAAGCTTTCTTT. This encodes CASSYHRGSYTEAFF.

Note on this clonotype: A junction boundary mismatches the germline segment, possibly from a read error. The chain carries TRBV4-2 and TRBJ2-7, with 10 bases aligning to TRBD2. Germline lookup yields CDR1 LGHNA and CDR2 YNFKEQ. This CDR3 spans 15 amino acids. CDR3 DNA: TGTGCCGGCAGAAGTAAAGCGGGGGGGACCTACGAGCAGTACTTC. Its protein product is CAGRSKAGGTYEQYF.

CDR3 region: CSARRLGATDTQYF. Here the CDR3 DNA reads TGCAGCGCTCGACGGTTGGGGGCCACAGATACGCAGTATTTT. The rearrangement links TRBV29-1 to TRBJ2-3; a possible D gene is TRBD1 (6 bases). V gave up 7 bases and J gave up 2 bases, with 16 bases separating them. The V gene's germline CDR1 is SQVTM and CDR2 ANQGSEA. CDR3 length: 14 amino acids.

This clonotype has just a few counts. The chain combines TRBV5-1 with TRBJ1-1; 7 bases map to TRBD1. In germline, CDR1 is SGHRS, CDR2 YFSETQ. V lost 4 bases to trimming and J lost 3 bases; unmatched junction nucleotides: 6. The CDR3 totals 14 residues. CDR3 nucleotide sequence: TGCGCCAGCAGCGCGGGACAGCCGTACACTGAAGCTTTCTTT. Protein: CASSAGQPYTEAFF.

This chain connects TRBV20-1 to TRBJ2-5; TRBD1 is a possible D gene (6 bases). V lost 5 bases, J lost 5 bases, and 12 bases lay in between. This CDR3 comprises 12 residues. Germline V gene lookup returns CDR1 DFQATT and CDR2 SNEGSKA (reference sequence). The CDR3 bases are TGCAGTGCTTGGGGGCAAGGGGAGACCCAGTACTTC. Translated, it gives CSAWGQGETQYF.

In its sample, this clonotype was seen a few times. This chain connects TRBV12-3 or TRBV12-4 to TRBJ2-1; 12 nucleotides line up with TRBD2. The trim removed 3 bases at V and 3 bases at J, leaving 0 bases unmatched. The CDR3 runs 15 residues. CDR3 nucleotides: TGTGCCAGCAGTTTGACTAGCGGGAGCTACAATGAGCAGTTCTTC. Translated: CASSLTSGSYNEQFF.

Only a few counts were recorded for this clonotype. This chain connects TRBV20-1 to TRBJ1-1; TRBD1 aligns across 9 bases. Germline lookup yields CDR1 DFQATT and CDR2 SNEGSKA (reference sequence). CDR3 size: 15 residues. Unmatched junction bases numbered 8, after V lost 1 base and J lost 5 bases. The CDR3 coding sequence is TGCAGTGCTAGAGGGGACAGGGCGAAACGGACTGAAGCTTTCTTT. As protein: CSARGDRAKRTEAFF.

V gene TRBV25-1 combines with J gene TRBJ1-2, with 11 bases matching TRBD1. The CDR3 contains 14 residues. Germline CDR1 and CDR2: MGHDK and SYGVNS. With V trimmed by 3 bases and J by 7 bases, 4 bases remained unmatched. The DNA for the CDR3 is TGTGCCAGCAGTGACGGACAGGGGGCAATTGGCTACACCTTC. Its translation: CASSDGQGAIGYTF.

The table lists this clonotype with a few counts. The chain couples TRBV5-1 to TRBJ2-5; TRBD1 matches 8 bases. The CDR3 sequence is 15 residues long. The ends lost 0 bases at V and 3 bases at J; junction bases unmatched: 4. Germline-derived CDR1 and CDR2 are SGHRS and YFSETQ. Here the CDR3 DNA reads TGCGCCAGCAGCTTGGCCGGGACAGGAAAAGAGACCCAGTACTTC. Its translation: CASSLAGTGKETQYF.

The chain couples TRBV9 to TRBJ1-4; unclear D gene. The V end lost 0 bases, the J end lost 0 bases, and 15 bases lay between the germline ends. The CDR3 totals 18 residues. Germline-derived CDR1 and CDR2 are SGDLS and YYNGEE. The CDR3 spells CASSVVRERTPTNEKLFF. CDR3 bases: TGTGCCAGCAGCGTAGTCCGGGAGCGGACCCCAACTAATGAAAAACTGTTTTTT.

This clonotype is a singleton in its sample. The chain has TRBV9 and TRBJ2-2; D gene ambiguous. The V gene's germline CDR1 is SGDLS and CDR2 YYNGEE. The CDR3 is 16 amino acids. The V gene lost 4 bases and the J gene lost 2 bases, with 15 bases spanning the gap. CDR3 DNA: TGTGCCAGCAGCCCCCGTCTAGTGGATAACACCGGGGAGCTGTTTTTT. This codes for CASSPRLVDNTGELFF.

The chain combines TRBV20-1 with TRBJ2-7; 10 bases fit TRBD2. The V gene's germline CDR1 is DFQATT and CDR2 SNEGSKA (reference sequence). V lost 3 bases, J lost 5 bases, and 10 bases stayed unmatched. The CDR3 loop spans 15 amino acids. CDR3 sequence: CSASMSSGSSDEQYF. The CDR3 DNA sequence: TGCAGTGCTAGCATGTCTAGCGGGAGTAGCGACGAGCAGTACTTC.

This clonotype was observed a single time. The chain combines TRBV3-1 with TRBJ1-6; 8 bases line up with TRBD1. The CDR3 sequence is 19 residues long. Germline V gives CDR1 LGHDT, CDR2 YNNKEL (reference sequence). Trimming at V came to 5 bases and at J to 0 bases, leaving 12 bases not matched to a gene. CDR3 residues: CASSGGTGLTSSYNSPLHF. CDR3 in DNA: TGTGCCAGCAGCGGAGGGACAGGTCTAACTAGCTCCTATAATTCACCCCTCCACTTT.

This clonotype was counted between two and nine times. This chain links TRBV21-1 with TRBJ1-5. TRBV21-1 is termed a pseudogene. This CDR3 is built from 20 residues. Written as DNA, the CDR3 is TGTGCCAGCAGCAGACGACATAGCCCCACTACGGGGACTGACGGGGAGCCCCAGCATTTT. This translates into CASSRRHSPTTGTDGEPQHF.

This chain links TRBV6-2 or TRBV6-3 with TRBJ2-4; TRBD1 agrees at 8 bases. The germline gives CDR1 MNHEY, CDR2 SVGEGT. V lost 2 bases and J lost 0; bases outside the gene matches: 15. This CDR3 is built from 20 residues. The chain's CDR3 is CASSYPPPGTGKIAKNIQYF. The DNA for the CDR3 is TGTGCCAGCAGTTACCCCCCCCCCGGGACAGGTAAAATAGCCAAAAACATTCAGTACTTC.

This rearrangement joins TRBV7-2 to TRBJ2-1; D is unclear. CDR3 length: 15 residues. Germline CDR1 reads SGHTA; CDR2 reads FQGNSA. With 1 base removed from V and 4 bases from J, the gap between germline ends came to 11 bases. DNA of the CDR3: TGTGCCAGCAGCTTAGAAGGCGACCAGTACAATGAGCAGTTCTTC. It is translated as CASSLEGDQYNEQFF.

The chain couples TRBV7-3 to TRBJ2-2; 7 bases map to TRBD1. This CDR3 has 16 amino acids. The germline V gene encodes CDR1 SGHTA and CDR2 FQGTGA. The junction had 8 bases not matched to a gene; V was cut back by 5 bases and J by 2 bases. CDR3 in amino acids: CASSLVQGPNTGELFF. In DNA, the CDR3 is TGTGCCAGCAGCCTAGTACAGGGGCCAAACACCGGGGAGCTGTTTTTT.

J is TRBJ2-1 and V is TRBV9; D possibly corresponds to TRBD1 (6 bases). Germline values: CDR1 SGDLS, CDR2 YYNGEE. The CDR3 contains 14 residues. Trimming took 0 bases from V and 4 from J, leaving 8 bases between them. Here the CDR3 reads CASSVAQGYNEQFF. The CDR3 coding sequence is TGTGCCAGCAGCGTAGCACAGGGATACAATGAGCAGTTCTTC.

This clonotype has ten or more counts. This rearrangement joins TRBV27 to TRBJ2-4; weak D call: TRBD1 (5 bases). The V and J ends lost 6 bases and 2 bases respectively, with 11 bases between them. The CDR3 extends over 14 amino acids. The V gene's germline CDR1 is MNHEY and CDR2 SMNVEV (reference sequence). The CDR3 loop reads CASRTGFPKNIQYF. Here the CDR3 DNA reads TGTGCCAGCAGAACAGGTTTTCCCAAAAACATTCAGTACTTC.

The chain couples TRBV2 to TRBJ1-1; D gene uncertain. The CDR3 loop spans 13 amino acids. Trimming took off 5 bases at V and 1 base at J, with 8 bases between the two ends. The germline V gene encodes CDR1 SNHLY and CDR2 FYNNEI. CDR3 sequence (DNA): TGTGCCAGCAGTTACCTAGAGAACACTGAAGCTTTCTTT. This gives the protein CASSYLENTEAFF.

There are a few counts of this clonotype. This chain connects TRBV2 to TRBJ1-5; 12 positions agree with TRBD1. V dropped 6 bases and J dropped 7; count of bases not matched to a gene: 1. The germline V gene has CDR1 SNHLY and CDR2 FYNNEI. This CDR3 is 13 amino acids long. CDR3 sequence: CASRGTGGQPQHF. CDR3 bases: TGTGCCAGCAGGGGGACAGGGGGCCAGCCCCAGCATTTT.

This clonotype has just a few counts. V gene TRBV5-1 combines with J gene TRBJ2-7; possible D gene TRBD1, 6 bases. Germline V lookup: CDR1 SGHRS, CDR2 YFSETQ. Trimming stripped 0 bases from V and 3 bases from J, with 13 bases between. The CDR3 spans 15 residues. The CDR3 nucleotides are TGCGCCAGCAGCTTGGCTGGACAGATTTTCTACGAGCAGTACTTC. This gives the protein CASSLAGQIFYEQYF.

This clonotype was seen a few times. The V and J genes are TRBV6-5 and TRBJ2-7; the D is unclear. From germline, CDR1 is MNHEY and CDR2 SVGAGI. The CDR3 has 16 residues. Trimming shortened V by 0 bases and J by 1 base, and 13 bases separated the two germline ends. The CDR3, as DNA: TGTGCCAGCAGTTACTCGGCGCTTATATATTCCTACGAGCAGTACTTC. Translating it yields CASSYSALIYSYEQYF.

This clonotype is judged medium-sized. The genes are TRBV20-1 and TRBJ2-7, with 7 bases fitting TRBD1. There are 12 residues in the CDR3. The trim removed 5 bases at V and 5 bases at J, leaving 6 bases unmatched. Germline CDR1 is DFQATT and CDR2 is SNEGSKA (reference sequence). CDR3 nucleotides: TGCAGTGCTCCCAAGGGGGCGGACGAGCAGTACTTC. Amino acid sequence: CSAPKGADEQYF.

This clonotype was picked up a small number of times. The chain carries TRBV7-8 and TRBJ2-5, with a weak D call TRBD2 (6 bases). This CDR3 spans 13 amino acids. With 8 bases removed from V and 2 bases from J, the gap between germline ends came to 12 bases. Germline assignment: CDR1 SGHVS and CDR2 FQNEAQ. The chain's CDR3 is CASGRDFQETQYF. In DNA, the CDR3 is TGTGCCAGCGGCAGGGACTTTCAAGAGACCCAGTACTTC.

This rearrangement joins TRBV6-5 to TRBJ1-2; TRBD1 agrees at 7 bases. The CDR3 is 13 residues long. Per germline, CDR1 MNHEY and CDR2 SVGAGI. The trim removed 4 bases at V and 8 bases at J, leaving 7 bases unmatched. The CDR3 bases are TGTGCCAGCAGTTCGGGGACAGTTGGCGGCTACACCTTC. As protein: CASSSGTVGGYTF.

This clonotype was seen only a few times. The chain joins TRBV7-2 to TRBJ2-6, with no clear D. Germline V gives CDR1 SGHTA, CDR2 FQGNSA. This CDR3 comprises 16 residues. V was cut by 2 bases and J by 1 base, with 9 bases left in between. The CDR3 region has the DNA TGTGCCAGCAGCTTATTGACTCCTTCTGGGGCCAACGTCCTGACTTTC. Its translation is CASSLLTPSGANVLTF.